The sequence of this T cell receptor (beta chain) was determined in a study of vaccination effects on CD4 cells after COVID-19. General study findings and limits: Clones arising from infection and from vaccination showed marked clonal contraction late after vaccination.

Comments on this clone: No antigen is known for it.

Antigen-specific CD4+ T cells expanded by the ViraFEST assay with viral peptide pools were then sequenced. Once cultured for roughly ten days, the cells underwent separation to obtain CD4+ T cells. Two doses of BNT162b2 or mRNA-1273 vaccine were administered to participants. Each culture well received approximately 2 million PBMC. These cells were then cultured in IMDM with about 10 IU/ml IL-2 and around 10 ug/ml peptides. This CDR3 contains 14 residues. CDR1 and CDR2 from the germline V gene are MDHEN and SYDVKM. V lost 6 bases and J 7 bases, leaving 13 bases between the germline ends. Some clones are missing from TCRdb's copy, which holds only in-frame ones; the method was immunoSEQ multiplex PCR. The repertoire consists of fewer than 25,000 clones, with over 60% occurring once and the leading ten covering roughly 10%.

The chain recombines TRBV28 with TRBJ1-6; no reliable D call. The TCR was taken from a human donor who received a COVID-19 vaccine. Sequences were derived from CD4+ T cells from PBMCs cultured with HCoV-NL63 spike peptides, sampled after COVID-19 vaccination. The CDR3 coding sequence is TGTGCCAGCAGCCCGACGGCTTCAAATTCACCCCTCCACTTT. Encoded protein: CASSPTASNSPLHF.